Each of the 20 T cell receptor beta chains below was sequenced from the same sample in a study of T cells after yellow fever vaccination. TCRdb redid the calling of the 5' RACE reads with MiXCR, one entry per CDR3 protein. The sample has about 630,000 distinct CDR3 sequences, more than 9% seen once; the top ten hold 15%. The sample in question was PBMCs, obtained on the day of the yellow fever booster vaccination. The origin of the receptors is a man aged 25-45 years who received the YFV17D yellow fever vaccine.

DNA of the CDR3: TGTGCCAGCAGTACCCGACGACTAGCGGGAGACACAGATACGCAGTATTTT. Protein: CASSTRRLAGDTDTQYF. The V and J genes are TRBV12-3 or TRBV12-4 and TRBJ2-3; 12 bases agree with TRBD2. The V gene end was trimmed by 5 bases and the J gene end by 2 bases; junction bases not matched to a gene: 8. This CDR3 is built from 17 residues.

This chain links TRBV30 with TRBJ1-5, with D unclear. Germline-derived CDR1 and CDR2 are GTSNPN and SVGIG (reference sequence). The CDR3 runs to 13 residues. V was shortened by 3 bases and J by 7 bases, with 13 bases between the two germline ends. The CDR3 sequence is CAWSPSHVQPQHF. In DNA form, the CDR3 reads TGTGCCTGGAGCCCATCACATGTACAGCCCCAGCATTTT.

This clonotype occurred a few times. The genes are TRBV20-1 and TRBJ2-7, with TRBD2 as a possible D gene (5 bases). The CDR3 is 13 residues long. CDR1 DFQATT and CDR2 SNEGSKA come from the germline V gene (reference sequence). Trimming stripped 6 bases from V and 3 bases from J, with 15 bases between. As DNA, the CDR3 is TGCAGTGCCCAGGAGGAGCATCACTACGAGCAGTACTTC. As protein: CSAQEEHHYEQYF.

The chain links TRBV9 to TRBJ2-5; the match to TRBD1 covers 10 bases. This CDR3 contains 15 residues. Per the germline V gene, CDR1 is SGDLS and CDR2 is YYNGEE. J gave up 4 bases and V 4 bases, and 7 bases lay outside the gene matches. In DNA, the CDR3 is TGTGCCAGCAGCACGACAGGGGGCGGGGGAGAGACCCAGTACTTC. This gives the protein CASSTTGGGGETQYF.

The sample holds a few counts of this clonotype. The rearrangement joins TRBV14 to TRBJ2-1; D gene uncertain. Per germline, CDR1 SGHDN and CDR2 FVKESK. Trimming removed 0 bases at V and 4 bases at J, with 10 bases between. This CDR3 comprises 15 residues. CDR3 residues: CASSQDVVRYNEQFF. CDR3 nucleotides: TGTGCCAGCAGCCAAGATGTGGTTCGGTACAATGAGCAGTTCTTC.

V is TRBV11-2 and J is TRBJ2-7; 11 bases are shared with TRBD2. Trimming cost V 2 bases and J 0 bases; bases outside gene matches: 12. Looked up from germline, CDR1 is SGHAT and CDR2 is FQNNGV. CDR3 length: 19 residues. Here the CDR3 reads CASSLRDSGREGFSYEQYF. The CDR3, as DNA: TGTGCCAGCAGCTTACGTGATAGCGGGAGGGAGGGGTTCTCCTACGAGCAGTACTTC.

V is TRBV2 and J is TRBJ2-7; the match to TRBD2 covers 12 bases. This CDR3 spans 14 amino acids. After removal of 7 bases from V and 9 bases from J, the junction contained 10 bases not matched to a gene. Germline V gene lookup returns CDR1 SNHLY and CDR2 FYNNEI. CDR3 DNA: TGTGCCAGCACCTCGACTAGCGGGGGTATCGCGCAGTACTTC. Protein product: CASTSTSGGIAQYF.

There are many counts of this clonotype. The CDR3 region has the DNA TGCGCCAGCAGCGGCCGGGACAGGGGTCCCTACGAGCAGTACTTC. Encoded protein: CASSGRDRGPYEQYF. The genes are TRBV5-1 and TRBJ2-7; 10 nucleotides agree with TRBD1. Germline assignment: CDR1 SGHRS and CDR2 YFSETQ. The ends lost 4 bases at V and 2 bases at J; junction bases unmatched: 6. This CDR3 has 15 amino acids.

The chain is built from TRBV27 and TRBJ2-1; maybe TRBD2 (6 bases). Germline lookup yields CDR1 MNHEY and CDR2 SMNVEV (reference sequence). This CDR3 comprises 15 residues. V lost 6 bases and J lost 5, with 17 bases in between. CDR3 sequence (DNA): TGTGCCAGCAGCTATCCAGGAGGGCTCGACAATGAGCAGTTCTTC. It is translated as CASSYPGGLDNEQFF.

At least ten counts were recorded for this clonotype. The chain is built from TRBV29-1 and TRBJ1-1; the match to TRBD1 covers 9 bases. This CDR3 is 14 amino acids long. Germline V gene sequence: CDR1 SQVTM, CDR2 ANQGSEA. Unmatched junction bases numbered 8, after V lost 7 bases and J lost 2 bases. The DNA of the CDR3 is TGCAGCGCTAACTCGGACAGGGGAAACACTGAAGCTTTCTTT. It yields the protein CSANSDRGNTEAFF.

The chain employs TRBV20-1 and TRBJ2-2; a possible D gene is TRBD2 (5 bases). Between the trimmed V and J ends, which lost 6 bases and 1 base, there was a span of 12 bases. This CDR3 has 14 amino acids. Germline assignment: CDR1 DFQATT and CDR2 SNEGSKA (reference sequence). The CDR3 loop is CSAKGSENTGELFF. The CDR3 DNA sequence: TGCAGTGCAAAGGGTAGCGAGAACACCGGGGAGCTGTTTTTT.

Only a few counts were recorded for this clonotype. The V call is TRBV29-1, the J call TRBJ2-6; D is uncertain. Germline values: CDR1 SQVTM, CDR2 ANQGSEA. The CDR3 has 13 amino acids. V gave up 8 bases and J gave up 0 bases, with 8 bases separating them. The CDR3 loop is CSTTNSGANVLTF. As DNA, the CDR3 is TGCAGCACCACAAACTCTGGGGCCAACGTCCTGACTTTC.

This chain links TRBV5-1 with TRBJ2-2; possible D gene TRBD2, 6 bases. This CDR3 has 15 amino acids. V was clipped by 1 base and J by 5 bases, with 12 bases between them. Germline V gene sequence: CDR1 SGHRS, CDR2 YFSETQ. CDR3 sequence reads: CASSLTSWRTGELFF. The CDR3 DNA reads as TGCGCCAGCAGCTTGACTAGCTGGAGGACCGGGGAGCTGTTTTTT.

In its sample, this clonotype was seen a few times. The gene calls are TRBV12-3 or TRBV12-4 and TRBJ2-1; 9 bases are a match to TRBD1. V was pared by 5 bases and J by 1 base, with 9 bases of the junction left unmatched. The CDR3 totals 17 residues. CDR3 loop: CASSLYTGGSSYNEQFF. CDR3 in DNA: TGTGCCAGCAGTCTCTACACAGGGGGCAGTTCCTACAATGAGCAGTTCTTC.

This clonotype showed up many times. The chain couples TRBV12-3 or TRBV12-4 to TRBJ1-3; 9 nucleotides align to TRBD1. Trimming took 5 bases from V and 4 from J; bases not matched to a gene: 3. CDR3 length: 14 amino acids. The DNA for the CDR3 is TGTGCCAGCAGTACAGGGGGCTCGGGAAACACCATATATTTT. Protein sequence: CASSTGGSGNTIYF.

The chain carries TRBV20-1 and TRBJ2-3; possible D gene TRBD2, 6 bases. Trimming shortened V by 3 bases and J by 6 bases, and 13 bases separated the two germline ends. CDR3 length: 13 residues. Germline loops: CDR1 DFQATT, CDR2 SNEGSKA (reference sequence). The CDR3 DNA is TGCAGTGCTAGGGGCGGGAAACGCGATACGCAGTATTTT. As protein: CSARGGKRDTQYF.

This clonotype was counted a few times. The rearrangement links TRBV9 to TRBJ2-2; D remains ambiguous. This CDR3 region has 16 residues. Germline V CDR1 and CDR2: SGDLS, YYNGEE. Trimming left V 4 bases short and J 3 bases short, with 16 bases between. Written as DNA, the CDR3 is TGTGCCAGCAGCACCCCACGGAGCCTCTACACCGGGGAGCTGTTTTTT. Its translation is CASSTPRSLYTGELFF.

This clonotype was counted only a few times. The gene calls are TRBV20-1 and TRBJ2-3; D gene ambiguous. Germline V gives CDR1 DFQATT, CDR2 SNEGSKA (reference sequence). The CDR3 is made up of 14 amino acids. V was trimmed by 0 bases and J by 8 bases, leaving 15 bases between them. The DNA of the CDR3 is TGCAGTGCTAGAGATCCCCTGGTCCGGATTACGCAGTATTTT. As protein: CSARDPLVRITQYF.

This clonotype occurred a few times. The chain joins TRBV5-1 to TRBJ1-1; D call uncertain. Germline loops: CDR1 SGHRS, CDR2 YFSETQ. The V and J ends lost 0 bases and 5 bases respectively, with 8 bases between them. The CDR3 loop spans 13 amino acids. The CDR3 sequence is CASSLDKGTEAFF. The CDR3 DNA follows: TGCGCCAGCAGCTTGGATAAGGGAACTGAAGCTTTCTTT.

The V gene is TRBV14, the J gene TRBJ2-3; D is unresolved. This CDR3 region has 13 residues. V was pared by 3 bases and J by 5 bases, with 9 bases between. CDR1 and CDR2 (germline): SGHDN, FVKESK. The CDR3 region has the DNA TGTGCCAGCAGCCAGAGATCCCAAGATACGCAGTATTTT. Its translation is CASSQRSQDTQYF.